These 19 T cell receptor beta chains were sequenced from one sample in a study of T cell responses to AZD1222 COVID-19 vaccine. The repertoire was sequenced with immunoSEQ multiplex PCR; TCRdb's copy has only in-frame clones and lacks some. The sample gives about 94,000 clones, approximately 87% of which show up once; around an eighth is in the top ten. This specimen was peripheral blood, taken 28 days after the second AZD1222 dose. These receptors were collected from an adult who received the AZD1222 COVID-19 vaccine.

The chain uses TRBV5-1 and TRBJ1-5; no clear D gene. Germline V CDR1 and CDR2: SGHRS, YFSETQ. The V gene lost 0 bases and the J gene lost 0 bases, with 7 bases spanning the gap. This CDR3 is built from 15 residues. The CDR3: CASSLGDGSNQPQHF. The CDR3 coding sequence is TGCGCCAGCAGCTTGGGAGACGGTAGCAATCAGCCCCAGCATTTT. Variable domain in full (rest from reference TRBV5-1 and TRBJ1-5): KAGVTQTPRYLIKTRGQQVTLSCSPISGHRSVSWYQQTPGQGLQFLFEYFSETQRNKGNFPGRFSGRQFSNSRSEMNVSTLELGDSALYLCASSLGDGSNQPQHFGDGTRLSIL.

The CDR3 DNA reads TGCGCCAGCAGCTTGTCGGCTAGCGGGGTGGAGACCCAGTACTTC. The encoded protein is CASSLSASGVETQYF. V gene TRBV5-1 combines with J gene TRBJ2-5; 9 nucleotides agree with TRBD2. J lost 5 bases, V lost 1 base, and 6 bases had no gene match. Germline loops: CDR1 SGHRS, CDR2 YFSETQ. This CDR3 has 15 residues.

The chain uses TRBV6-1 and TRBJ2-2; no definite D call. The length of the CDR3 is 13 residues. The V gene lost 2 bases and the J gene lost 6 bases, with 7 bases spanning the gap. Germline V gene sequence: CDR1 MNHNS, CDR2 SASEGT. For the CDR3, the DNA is TGTGCCAGCAGTGAACTTAGCCCCGGGGAGCTGTTTTTT. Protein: CASSELSPGELFF.

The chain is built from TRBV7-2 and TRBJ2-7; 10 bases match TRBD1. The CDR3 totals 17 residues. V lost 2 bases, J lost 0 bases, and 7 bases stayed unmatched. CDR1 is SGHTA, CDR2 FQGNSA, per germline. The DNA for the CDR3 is TGTGCCAGCAGCTTAAGACAGGGGGCGGGAGTCTCCTACGAGCAGTACTTC. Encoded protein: CASSLRQGAGVSYEQYF. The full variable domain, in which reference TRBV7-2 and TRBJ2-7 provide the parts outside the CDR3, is GAGVSQSPSNKVTEKGKDVELRCDPISGHTALYWYRQSLGQGLEFLIYFQGNSAPDKSGLPSDRFSAERTGGSVSTLTIQRTQQEDSAVYLCASSLRQGAGVSYEQYFGPGTRLTVT.

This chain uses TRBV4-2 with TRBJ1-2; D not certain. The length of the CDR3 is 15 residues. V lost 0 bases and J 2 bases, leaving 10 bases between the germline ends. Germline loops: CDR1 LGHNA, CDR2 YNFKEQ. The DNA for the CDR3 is TGTGCCAGCAGCCAAGATACGGGGAGAAACTATGGCTACACCTTC. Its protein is CASSQDTGRNYGYTF.

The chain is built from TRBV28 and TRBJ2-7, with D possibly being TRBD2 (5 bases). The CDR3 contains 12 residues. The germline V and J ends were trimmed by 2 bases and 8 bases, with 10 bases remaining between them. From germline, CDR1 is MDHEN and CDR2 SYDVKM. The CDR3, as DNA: TGTGCCAGCAGTTTAAACCGGGGAAAGCAGTACTTC. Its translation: CASSLNRGKQYF.

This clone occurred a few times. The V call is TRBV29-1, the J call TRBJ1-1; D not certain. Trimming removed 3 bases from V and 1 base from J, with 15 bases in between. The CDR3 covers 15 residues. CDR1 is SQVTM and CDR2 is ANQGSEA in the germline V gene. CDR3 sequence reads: CSVDSGRLGNTEAFF. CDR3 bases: TGCAGCGTTGATTCAGGTCGTTTGGGGAACACTGAAGCTTTCTTT.

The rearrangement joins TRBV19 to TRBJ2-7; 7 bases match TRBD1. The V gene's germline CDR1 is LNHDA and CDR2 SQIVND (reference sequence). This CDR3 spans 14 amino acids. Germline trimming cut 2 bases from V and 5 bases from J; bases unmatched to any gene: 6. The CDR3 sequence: CASSILEGAHEQYF. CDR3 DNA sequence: TGTGCCAGTAGTATACTTGAGGGGGCTCACGAGCAGTACTTC. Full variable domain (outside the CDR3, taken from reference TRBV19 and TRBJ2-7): DGGITQSPKYLFRKEGQNVTLSCEQNLNHDAMYWYRQDPGQGLRLIYYSQIVNDFQKGDIAEGYSVSREKKESFPLTVTSAQKNPTAFYLCASSILEGAHEQYFGPGTRLTVT.

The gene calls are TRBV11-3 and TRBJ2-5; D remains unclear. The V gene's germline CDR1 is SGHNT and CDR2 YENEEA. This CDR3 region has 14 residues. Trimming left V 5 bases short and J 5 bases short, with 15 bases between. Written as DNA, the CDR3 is TGTGCCAGCAGCCCTAGTCCCAACGGGGAGACCCAGTACTTC. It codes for CASSPSPNGETQYF.

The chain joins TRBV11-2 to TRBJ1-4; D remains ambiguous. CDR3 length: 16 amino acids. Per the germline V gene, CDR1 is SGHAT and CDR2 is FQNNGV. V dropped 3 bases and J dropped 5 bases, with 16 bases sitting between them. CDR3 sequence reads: CASSFTPRVGNEKLFF. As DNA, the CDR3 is TGTGCCAGCAGCTTTACTCCAAGGGTGGGGAATGAAAAACTGTTTTTT. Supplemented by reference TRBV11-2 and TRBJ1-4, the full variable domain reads EAGVAQSPRYKIIEKRQSVAFWCNPISGHATLYWYQQILGQGPKLLIQFQNNGVVDDSQLPKDRFSAERLKGVDSTLKIQPAKLEDSAVYLCASSFTPRVGNEKLFFGSGTQLSVL.

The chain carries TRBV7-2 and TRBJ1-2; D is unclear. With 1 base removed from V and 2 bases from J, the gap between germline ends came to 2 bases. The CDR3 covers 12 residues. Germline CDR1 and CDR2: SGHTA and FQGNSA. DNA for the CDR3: TGTGCCAGCAGCTTAGGCAACTATGGCTACACCTTC. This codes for CASSLGNYGYTF.

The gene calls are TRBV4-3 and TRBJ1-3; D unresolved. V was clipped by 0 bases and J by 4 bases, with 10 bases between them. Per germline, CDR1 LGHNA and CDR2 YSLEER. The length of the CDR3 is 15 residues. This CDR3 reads CASSQDTRTGNTIYF. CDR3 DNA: TGCGCCAGCAGCCAAGACACCAGGACCGGAAACACCATATATTTT.

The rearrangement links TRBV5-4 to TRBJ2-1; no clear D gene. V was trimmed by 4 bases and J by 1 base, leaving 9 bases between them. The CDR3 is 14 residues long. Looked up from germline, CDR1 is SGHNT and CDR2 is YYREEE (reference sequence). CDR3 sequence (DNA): TGTGCCAGCAGCCCAACCACTTCCTACAATGAGCAGTTCTTC. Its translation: CASSPTTSYNEQFF.

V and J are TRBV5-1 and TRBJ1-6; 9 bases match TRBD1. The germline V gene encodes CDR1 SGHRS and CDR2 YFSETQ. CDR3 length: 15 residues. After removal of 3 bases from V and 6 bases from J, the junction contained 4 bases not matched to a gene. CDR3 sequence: CASSWGTGTNSPLHF. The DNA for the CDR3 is TGCGCCAGCAGCTGGGGGACAGGGACTAATTCACCCCTCCACTTT.

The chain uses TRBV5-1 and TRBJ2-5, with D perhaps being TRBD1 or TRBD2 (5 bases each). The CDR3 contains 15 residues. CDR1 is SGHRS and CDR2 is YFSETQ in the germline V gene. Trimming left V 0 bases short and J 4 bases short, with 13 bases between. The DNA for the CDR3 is TGCGCCAGCAGCTTGGCCTTCGGGACGGGAGAGACCCAGTACTTC. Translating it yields CASSLAFGTGETQYF.

CDR3 loop: CASSPGTSGGSLVYEQFF. Written as DNA, the CDR3 is TGTGCCAGCAGCCCAGGGACTAGCGGGGGGTCCTTGGTTTATGAGCAGTTCTTC. The chain joins TRBV9 to TRBJ2-1, with 15 nucleotides matching TRBD2. Germline lookup yields CDR1 SGDLS and CDR2 YYNGEE. V lost 4 bases, J lost 8 bases, and 13 bases stayed unmatched. The CDR3 extends over 18 amino acids.

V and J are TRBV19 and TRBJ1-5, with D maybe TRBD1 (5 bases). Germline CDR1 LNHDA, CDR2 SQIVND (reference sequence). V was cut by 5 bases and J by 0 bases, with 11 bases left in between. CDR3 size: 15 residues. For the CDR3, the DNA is TGTGCCAGTAGTGACAGACACTATAGCAATCAGCCCCAGCATTTT. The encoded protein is CASSDRHYSNQPQHF.

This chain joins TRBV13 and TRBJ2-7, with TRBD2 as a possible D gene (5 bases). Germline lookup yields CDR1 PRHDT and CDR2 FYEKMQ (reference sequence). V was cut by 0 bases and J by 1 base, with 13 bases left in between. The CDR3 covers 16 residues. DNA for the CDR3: TGTGCCAGCAGCTTAGGGGCACCGGGGTCTTCCTACGAGCAGTACTTC. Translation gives CASSLGAPGSSYEQYF.

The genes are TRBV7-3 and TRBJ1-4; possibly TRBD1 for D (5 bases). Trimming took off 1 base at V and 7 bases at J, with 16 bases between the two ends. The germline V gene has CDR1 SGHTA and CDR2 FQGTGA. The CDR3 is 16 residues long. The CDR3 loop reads CASSLIRRGSGEKLFF. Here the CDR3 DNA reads TGTGCCAGCAGCTTAATACGACGGGGGTCGGGTGAAAAACTGTTTTTT. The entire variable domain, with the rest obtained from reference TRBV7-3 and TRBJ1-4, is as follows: GAGVSQTPSNKVTEKGKYVELRCDPISGHTALYWYRQSLGQGPEFLIYFQGTGAADDSGLPNDRFFAVRPEGSVSTLKIQRTERGDSAVYLCASSLIRRGSGEKLFFGSGTQLSVL.